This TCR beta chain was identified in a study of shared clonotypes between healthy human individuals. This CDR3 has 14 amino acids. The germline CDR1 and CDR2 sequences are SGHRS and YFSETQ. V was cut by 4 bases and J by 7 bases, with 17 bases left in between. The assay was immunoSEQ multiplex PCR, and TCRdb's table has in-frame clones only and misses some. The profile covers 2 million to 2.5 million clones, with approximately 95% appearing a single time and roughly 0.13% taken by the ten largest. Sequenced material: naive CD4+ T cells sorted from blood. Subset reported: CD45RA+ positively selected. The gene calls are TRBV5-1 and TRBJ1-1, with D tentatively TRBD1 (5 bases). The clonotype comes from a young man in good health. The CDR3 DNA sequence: TGCGCCAGCAGCGAGGGACCGACCCAAGGTGAAGCTTTCTTT. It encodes CASSEGPTQGEAFF.